This T cell receptor (beta chain) was captured by sequencing in a study of blood T cell repertoires in COVID-19. Study overall: Nucleic acid was either cDNA or gDNA, and it came from T cells, B-cell-depleted T cells, or PBMCs.

Germline-derived CDR1 and CDR2 are SGHKS and YYEKEE (reference sequence). The CDR3 totals 17 residues. Trimming removed 4 bases at V and 2 bases at J, with 21 bases between. The Seattle site enrolled patients during active infection and followed them longitudinally. Per the study methods: Amplification with reference gene primers provided the estimates of nucleated cell counts. Profiling relied on immunoSEQ multiplex PCR, and the TCRdb table lists in-frame clones only, not all of them. Clone size and the V and J calls come from that table; the DNA yielded D and trimming. The top ten clones hold about a fifth of a sample with 47,000 or so clones, 81% of them seen once.

This sequence joins TRBV5-5 and TRBJ1-2; D unclear. Sequencing used peripheral blood. The source of this sequence is a woman at least 80 years old with COVID-19, enrolled during active disease. CDR3 sequence: CASSTFMGGRGNYGYTF. For the CDR3, the DNA is TGTGCCAGCAGCACGTTCATGGGAGGGAGAGGAAACTATGGCTACACCTTC.